These 16 T cell receptor beta chains were sequenced from one sample in a study of identical twins' blood T cells. TCRdb analysed the 5' RACE reads with MiXCR anew, one entry per CDR3 protein. Of 400,000 or so distinct CDR3 sequences listed, under 30% are singletons. Source material: PBMCs. The source is a woman aged 18 to 55 in good health.

This clonotype was found a few times. DNA of the CDR3: TGCGCCAGCAGCCAGGACCAGGGACAGAACACCGGGGAGCTGTTTTTT. Amino acids: CASSQDQGQNTGELFF. The chain combines TRBV4-1 with TRBJ2-2; possibly TRBD1 for D (6 bases). V gave up 3 bases and J gave up 1 base, with 12 bases separating them. The CDR3 totals 16 residues. Per germline, CDR1 MGHRA and CDR2 YSYEKL.

In the case of this clonotype: A much larger clone is a single base away; this may be a read error. The J gene is TRBJ1-1, the V gene TRBV12-3 or TRBV12-4, with a weak D call TRBD1 (6 bases). The CDR3 has 13 amino acids. The ends were cut back, 5 bases at V and 4 bases at J, with 11 bases in the middle. The CDR3 bases are TGTGCCAGCAGTCGACAGGCGGGCACTGAAGCTTTCTTT. Protein sequence: CASSRQAGTEAFF.

The V gene is TRBV7-6, the J gene TRBJ1-1; D call uncertain. In germline, CDR1 is SGHVS, CDR2 FNYEAQ. Trimming shortened V by 2 bases and J by 0 bases, and 7 bases separated the two germline ends. The CDR3 contains 14 residues. The CDR3 nucleotides are TGTGCCAGCAGCTTAAATGTCATGAACACTGAAGCTTTCTTT. Its protein is CASSLNVMNTEAFF.

There are many counts of this clonotype. J is TRBJ1-2 and V is TRBV29-1; D is unresolved. Trimming took 7 bases from V and 4 from J, leaving 10 bases between them. CDR1 and CDR2 (germline): SQVTM, ANQGSEA. The CDR3 contains 11 residues. Here the CDR3 DNA reads TGCAGCGCTGGAGGCTCCTATGGCTACACCTTC. As protein: CSAGGSYGYTF. Looking up the rest from reference TRBV29-1 and TRBJ1-2 gives the full variable domain: SAVISQKPSRDICQRGTSLTIQCQVDSQVTMMFWYRQQPGQSLTLIATANQGSEATYESGFVIDKFPISRPNLTFSTLTVSNMSPEDSSIYLCSAGGSYGYTFGSGTRLTVV.

The chain carries TRBV5-1 and TRBJ1-1; no definite D call. This CDR3 has 16 residues. Per the germline V gene, CDR1 is SGHRS and CDR2 is YFSETQ. Trimming took off 4 bases at V and 4 bases at J, with 20 bases between the two ends. The CDR3 sequence: CASSPPSSPGGTEAFF. The CDR3, as DNA: TGCGCCAGCAGCCCACCTTCCTCCCCGGGCGGCACTGAAGCTTTCTTT.

J is TRBJ1-6 and V is TRBV7-2; 8 bases line up with TRBD1. The J segment lost 9 bases and the V segment lost 1 base, leaving 5 bases of the junction unmatched. The CDR3 spans 15 residues. The germline V gene has CDR1 SGHTA and CDR2 FQGNSA. Here the CDR3 reads CASSLEAGGVSPLHF. The CDR3 nucleotides read TGTGCCAGCAGCTTAGAGGCAGGGGGCGTTTCACCCCTCCACTTT.

This clonotype came up a few times. The chain carries TRBV4-3 and TRBJ1-5, with D possibly matching TRBD1 (5 bases). The CDR3 extends over 14 amino acids. CDR1 is LGHNA and CDR2 is YSLEER in the germline V gene. The V gene lost 0 bases and the J gene lost 6 bases, with 9 bases spanning the gap. CDR3 amino acids: CASSQDRVAQPQHF. For the CDR3, the DNA is TGCGCCAGCAGCCAAGACAGGGTAGCTCAGCCCCAGCATTTT.

This clonotype was seen only once. J is TRBJ1-1 and V is TRBV3-1, with 8 bases aligning to TRBD1. Germline loops: CDR1 LGHDT, CDR2 YNNKEL (reference sequence). CDR3 length: 16 amino acids. Losses at the gene ends were 1 base for V and 6 bases for J; bases not matched to a gene: 10. The CDR3 nucleotides are TGTGCCAGCAGCCAAGTTGGGACAGGTCGTCGGGCTGAAGCTTTCTTT. It encodes CASSQVGTGRRAEAFF. Supplemented by reference TRBV3-1 and TRBJ1-1, the full variable domain reads DTAVSQTPKYLVTQMGNDKSIKCEQNLGHDTMYWYKQDSKKFLKIMFSYNNKELIINETVPNRFSPKSPDKAHLNLHINSLELGDSAVYFCASSQVGTGRRAEAFFGQGTRLTVV.

This chain uses TRBV20-1 with TRBJ2-3, with TRBD2 identical over 8 bases. V shed 3 bases and J 2 bases; nucleotides not matched to a gene: 7. The CDR3 totals 15 residues. Germline V lookup: CDR1 DFQATT, CDR2 SNEGSKA (reference sequence). The CDR3 DNA is TGCAGTGCTAGCGGGGGGGCAAGGAACACAGATACGCAGTATTTT. Protein sequence: CSASGGARNTDTQYF.

This chain connects TRBV29-1 to TRBJ1-3, with 7 nucleotides matching TRBD1. CDR1 is SQVTM, CDR2 ANQGSEA, per germline. Losses at the gene ends were 0 bases for V and 3 bases for J; bases not matched to a gene: 8. The length of the CDR3 is 16 residues. CDR3 in DNA: TGCAGCGTTGAAGAAAGAGGCAGGGGGAGTGGAAACACCATATATTTT. Its translation is CSVEERGRGSGNTIYF.

This clonotype was observed a few times. This chain links TRBV6-2 or TRBV6-3 with TRBJ1-5; D is possibly TRBD1 (5 bases). V dropped 7 bases and J dropped 5 bases, with 9 bases sitting between them. In germline, CDR1 is MNHEY, CDR2 SVGEGT. The CDR3 contains 12 residues. CDR3 sequence (DNA): TGTGCCAGCAACCCGACAGATCAGCCCCAGCATTTT. This encodes CASNPTDQPQHF.

This clonotype was seen a few times. The V call is TRBV28, the J call TRBJ2-1, with TRBD2 matching over 9 bases. This CDR3 has 13 residues. Germline values: CDR1 MDHEN, CDR2 SYDVKM. Trimming cost V 5 bases and J 9 bases; bases outside gene matches: 5. The CDR3 DNA is TGTGCCAGCAGTGTAGCGGGAGTGGGTGAGCAGTTCTTC. Protein: CASSVAGVGEQFF.

The J gene is TRBJ2-1, the V gene TRBV29-1, with D perhaps TRBD1 or TRBD2 (5 bases each). Trimming removed 0 bases at V and 0 bases at J, with 24 bases between. CDR3 length: 20 residues. Per germline, CDR1 SQVTM and CDR2 ANQGSEA. This CDR3 is CSVEDDRHEKGPYSYNEQFF. The CDR3 nucleotides are TGCAGCGTTGAAGATGATCGTCACGAGAAGGGACCGTACTCCTACAATGAGCAGTTCTTC.

This clonotype was counted a few times. V gene TRBV2 combines with J gene TRBJ1-1; weak D call: TRBD1 (5 bases). V shed 4 bases and J shed 6 bases, with 12 bases lying between them. This CDR3 region has 13 residues. Germline V lookup: CDR1 SNHLY, CDR2 FYNNEI. The CDR3 loop reads CASSVEGSSEAFF. The CDR3 bases are TGTGCCAGCAGTGTCGAGGGGTCCTCTGAAGCTTTCTTT.

This clonotype was seen a handful of times. This rearrangement joins TRBV20-1 to TRBJ2-4, with D tentatively TRBD1 (6 bases). The V end lost 4 bases, the J end lost 7 bases, and 11 bases lay between the germline ends. Germline lookup yields CDR1 DFQATT and CDR2 SNEGSKA (reference sequence). The CDR3 runs to 12 residues. CDR3 protein: CSATPGANIQYF. The DNA of the CDR3 is TGCAGTGCTACCCCAGGGGCTAACATTCAGTACTTC.

This clonotype turned up a few times. The chain employs TRBV6-1 and TRBJ1-2; D uncertain. The V end lost 3 bases, the J end lost 1 base, and 6 bases lay between the germline ends. Per germline, CDR1 MNHNS and CDR2 SASEGT. The CDR3 has 13 amino acids. As DNA, the CDR3 is TGTGCCAGCAGTGAGAAGCTTAACTATGGCTACACCTTC. It is translated as CASSEKLNYGYTF.